This T cell receptor (beta chain) was sequenced for a study of blood T cell repertoires in COVID-19 (dated by TCRdb to about 2020). A note on the overall study: Samples from collaborators originated in the United States, Italy and Spain and spanned both the acute and convalescent phases of COVID-19. The material from the prospective study consisted of cDNA or gDNA derived from T cells, B-cell-depleted T cells, or PBMCs. The dataset comprised deeply sampled blood TCRbeta repertoires from subjects exposed to, actively infected with, or recovered from COVID-19. The repertoires were released in a freely available public database intended as a resource for research on the immune response to SARS-CoV-2. Samples came from the ongoing ImmuneRACE study (first 160 participants) plus 1,254 subjects from 6 global collaborators. The sample metadata nearly always contained a de-identified subject ID, COVID-19 status, age in years and sex. Where available, HLA class I and class II types were taken from metadata supplied by the sample provider and were not determined by assay-based typing.

Via the germline V gene, CDR1 is SGHDT and CDR2 YYEEEE. Including cysteine and phenylalanine, the CDR3 has 14 amino acids. CDR3 DNA only is kept here, 42 bases in frame from base 1. Cut back by 4 bases and 4 bases, the V and J ends lie 14 bases apart. TCRbeta CDR3 regions were amplified from genomic DNA by means of the immunoSEQ Assay, a bias-controlled multiplex PCR. Per the authors' processing: The number of nucleated cells in each sample was estimated from the amplification of reference gene primers within the assay. To quantify the absolute abundance of each unique TCRbeta CDR3 rearrangement, sequence reads were collapsed and filtered. Productive Simpson clonality was computed per sample as the square root of Simpson's diversity index over productive rearrangements. TCRdb limited this immuneACCESS table to in-frame rearrangements with V and J called. A share of clones is missing; checked studies link under half to unresolved V genes, and the rest is unexplained. V and J calls and clone size are given by that table; D and trimming were obtained from the DNA. For this sample the table gives just over 300,000 clones, of which 85% to 90% were detected only once. The biggest ten clones account for around 1.9% of the sample.

One collaborating source in Seattle enrolled patients during active infection and followed them longitudinally through the course of disease. Each collaborating institution followed its own protocols to collect whole blood in K2EDTA tubes. Collaborator samples were shipped for TCRbeta analysis as frozen whole blood, isolated PBMCs, or DNA extracted from either sample type. A word on this clone: Its antigen target is currently unknown. No per-base quality is available; no much larger clone lies one base away.

Results the study describes overall, beyond this receptor: How much clinical and demographic metadata was included differed by source and by participant, and the metadata was provided uncurated.

This TCR came from a woman under 40 with COVID-19, enrolled during active disease. This chain joins TRBV5-6 to TRBJ1-2; the D segment could be TRBD1, given 5 matching bases. Material: peripheral blood. This receptor carries the CDR3 CASSKNQGVYGYTF. In nucleotide form, the sequence is TGTGCCAGCAGCAAGAATCAAGGGGTCTATGGCTACACCTTC.